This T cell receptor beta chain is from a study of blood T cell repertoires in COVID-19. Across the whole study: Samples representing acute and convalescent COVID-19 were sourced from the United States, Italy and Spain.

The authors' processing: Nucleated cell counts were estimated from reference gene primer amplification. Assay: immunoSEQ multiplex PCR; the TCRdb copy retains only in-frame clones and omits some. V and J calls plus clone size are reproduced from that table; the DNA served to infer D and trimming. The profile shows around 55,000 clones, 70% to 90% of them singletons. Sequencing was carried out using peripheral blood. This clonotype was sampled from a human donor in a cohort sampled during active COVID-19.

Written as DNA, the CDR3 is TGTGCCAGTAGTTCGGACAGTCGCGTGGGTGAAAAACTGTTTTTT. It yields the protein CASSSDSRVGEKLFF. The chain recombines TRBV19 with TRBJ1-4, with D tentatively TRBD1 (6 bases). CDR1 is LNHDA, CDR2 SQIVND, per germline (reference sequence). This CDR3 spans 15 amino acids. V lost 5 bases, J lost 7 bases, and 17 bases lay in between.